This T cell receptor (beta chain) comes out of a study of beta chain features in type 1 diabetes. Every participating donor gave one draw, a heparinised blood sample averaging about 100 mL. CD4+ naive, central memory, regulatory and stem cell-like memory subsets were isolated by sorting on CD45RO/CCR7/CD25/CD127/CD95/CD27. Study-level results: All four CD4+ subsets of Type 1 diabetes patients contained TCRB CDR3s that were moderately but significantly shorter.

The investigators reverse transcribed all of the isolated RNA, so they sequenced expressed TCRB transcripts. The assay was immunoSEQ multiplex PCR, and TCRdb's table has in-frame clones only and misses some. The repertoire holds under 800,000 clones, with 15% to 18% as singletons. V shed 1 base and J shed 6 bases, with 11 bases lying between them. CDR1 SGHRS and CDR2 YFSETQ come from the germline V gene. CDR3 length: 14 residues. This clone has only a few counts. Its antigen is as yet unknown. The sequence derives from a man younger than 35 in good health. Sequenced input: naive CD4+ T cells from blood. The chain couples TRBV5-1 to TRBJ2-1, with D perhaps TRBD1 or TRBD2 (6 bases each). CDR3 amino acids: CASSLPGGGNEQFF. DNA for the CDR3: TGCGCCAGCAGCTTGCCTGGAGGGGGCAATGAGCAGTTCTTC.